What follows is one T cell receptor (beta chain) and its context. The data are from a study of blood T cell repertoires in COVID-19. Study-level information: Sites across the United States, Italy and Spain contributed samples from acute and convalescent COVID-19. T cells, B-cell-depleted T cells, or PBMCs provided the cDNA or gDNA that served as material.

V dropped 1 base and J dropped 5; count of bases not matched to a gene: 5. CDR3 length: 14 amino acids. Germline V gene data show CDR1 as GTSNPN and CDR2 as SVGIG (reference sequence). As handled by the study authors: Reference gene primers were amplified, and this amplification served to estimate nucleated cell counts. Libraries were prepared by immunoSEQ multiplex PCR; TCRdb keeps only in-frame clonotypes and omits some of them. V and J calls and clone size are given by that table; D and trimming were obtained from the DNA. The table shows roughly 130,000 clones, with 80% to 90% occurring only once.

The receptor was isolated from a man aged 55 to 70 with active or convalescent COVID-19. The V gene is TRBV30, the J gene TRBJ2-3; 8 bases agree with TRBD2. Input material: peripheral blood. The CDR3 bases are TGTGCCTGGAGTGAGCGGGAGCGGTTAGATACGCAGTATTTT. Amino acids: CAWSERERLDTQYF.